These 23 T cell receptor beta chains were sequenced from one sample in a study of beta chain features in type 1 diabetes. What was sequenced were expressed TCRB transcripts, since all of the isolated RNA had been reverse transcribed. The assay was immunoSEQ multiplex PCR, and TCRdb's table has in-frame clones only and misses some. The repertoire includes hundreds of thousands of clones, about 14% of them detected once, and about 0.086% sits in the top ten. Sequencing was carried out using naive CD4+ T cells from blood. All receptors come from a man younger than 30 in good health.

The table lists this clone with a few counts. The rearrangement links TRBV14 to TRBJ1-4, with 8 nucleotides matching TRBD1. CDR3 size: 16 residues. Trimming removed 0 bases from V and 3 bases from J; junction bases left unmatched: 3. Germline V gene data show CDR1 as SGHDN and CDR2 as FVKESK. In DNA, the CDR3 is TGTGCCAGCAGCCAAGAGTTGACAGGGGCTAATGAAAAACTGTTTTTT. Translated: CASSQELTGANEKLFF.

To note about this clone: This sample includes further DNA sequences coding for the same CDR3. The V gene is TRBV5-1, the J gene TRBJ2-3; tentatively, D is TRBD2 (5 bases). The germline V gene has CDR1 SGHRS and CDR2 YFSETQ. CDR3 size: 14 residues. Trimming stripped 1 base from V and 3 bases from J, with 9 bases between. The CDR3 region has the DNA TGCGCCAGCAGCTTGACGGGAAGTACAGATACGCAGTATTTT. The encoded protein is CASSLTGSTDTQYF.

This clone occurred a few times. The J gene is TRBJ1-1, the V gene TRBV7-2; possibly TRBD1 for D (5 bases). Trimming took 2 bases from V and 3 from J, leaving 10 bases between them. Germline V gives CDR1 SGHTA, CDR2 FQGNSA. The CDR3 extends over 14 amino acids. The CDR3 region is CASSLYWGDTEAFF. In DNA, the CDR3 is TGTGCCAGCAGCTTATATTGGGGGGACACTGAAGCTTTCTTT. Complete variable domain (other parts from reference TRBV7-2 and TRBJ1-1): GAGVSQSPSNKVTEKGKDVELRCDPISGHTALYWYRQSLGQGLEFLIYFQGNSAPDKSGLPSDRFSAERTGGSVSTLTIQRTQQEDSAVYLCASSLYWGDTEAFFGQGTRLTVV.

The J gene is TRBJ2-7, the V gene TRBV28, with D unclear. The ends were cut back, 3 bases at V and 0 bases at J, with 15 bases in the middle. This CDR3 spans 16 amino acids. Germline V gene sequence: CDR1 MDHEN, CDR2 SYDVKM. CDR3 residues: CASSFLTRRFSYEQYF. Written as DNA, the CDR3 is TGTGCCAGCAGTTTCTTGACAAGGAGATTCTCCTACGAGCAGTACTTC.

The sample holds a few counts of this clone. The gene calls are TRBV30 and TRBJ1-4, with a tentative D call TRBD1 (6 bases). The CDR3 totals 13 residues. With 0 bases removed from V and 6 bases from J, the gap between germline ends came to 8 bases. Germline CDR1 GTSNPN, CDR2 SVGIG (reference sequence). CDR3 in amino acids: CAWSVQGHEKLFF. For the CDR3, the DNA is TGTGCCTGGAGTGTTCAGGGGCATGAAAAACTGTTTTTT.

J is TRBJ2-7 and V is TRBV27; 9 bases are a match to TRBD1. The V segment lost 5 bases and the J segment 5 bases; nucleotides outside the gene matches: 10. Germline assignment: CDR1 MNHEY and CDR2 SMNVEV (reference sequence). There are 15 residues in the CDR3. CDR3 sequence reads: CASSGPGQGAHEQYF. In DNA form, the CDR3 reads TGTGCCAGCAGTGGGCCGGGACAGGGTGCCCACGAGCAGTACTTC.

This clone was seen at least ten times. This sequence joins TRBV7-9 and TRBJ1-2; no clear D. CDR3 length: 13 amino acids. Germline V lookup: CDR1 SEHNR, CDR2 FQNEAQ (reference sequence). The V end was cut by 2 bases, the J end by 5 bases, with 9 bases between. The CDR3 protein is CASSLSTDYGYTF. In nucleotides, the CDR3 is TGTGCCAGCAGCTTATCCACGGATTATGGCTACACCTTC.

V gene TRBV2 combines with J gene TRBJ1-5, with D perhaps matching TRBD1 (5 bases). V gave up 7 bases and J gave up 5 bases, with 21 bases separating them. Germline loops: CDR1 SNHLY, CDR2 FYNNEI. The CDR3 extends over 16 amino acids. The CDR3 reads CASNKRGGLIDQPQHF. The CDR3 DNA is TGTGCCAGCAACAAGAGGGGAGGTCTAATCGATCAGCCCCAGCATTTT.

This clone was counted only a few times. The chain combines TRBV6-5 with TRBJ1-1, with D perhaps TRBD1 (6 bases). The V gene lost 6 bases and the J gene lost 7 bases, with 18 bases spanning the gap. CDR3 length: 14 amino acids. Germline CDR1 MNHEY, CDR2 SVGAGI. CDR3 sequence reads: CASSRPGGAGEAFF. The CDR3 DNA reads TGTGCCAGCAGCCGCCCCGGGGGGGCGGGTGAAGCTTTCTTT.

This clone has a handful of counts. The chain employs TRBV4-3 and TRBJ2-3; maybe TRBD2 (5 bases). The germline V gene has CDR1 LGHNA and CDR2 YSLEER. V was cut by 7 bases and J by 5 bases, with 25 bases left in between. The CDR3 runs to 17 residues. CDR3 nucleotide sequence: TGCGCCAGCACCTCTAAATCGGGGTTCTCCAGCTTAGATACGCAGTATTTT. It specifies CASTSKSGFSSLDTQYF.

J is TRBJ2-3 and V is TRBV4-1; 7 bases map to TRBD1. From germline, CDR1 is MGHRA and CDR2 YSYEKL. The junction had 20 bases not matched to a gene; V was cut back by 0 bases and J by 2 bases. This CDR3 comprises 21 residues. As DNA, the CDR3 is TGCGCCAGCAGCCAAGAGAATCGGGTGAACAGGGGAGATTGGTACACAGATACGCAGTATTTT. Residues: CASSQENRVNRGDWYTDTQYF.

This clone appeared a few times. This sequence joins TRBV4-2 and TRBJ2-5, with D perhaps matching TRBD1 or TRBD2 (5 bases each). Germline-derived CDR1 and CDR2 are LGHNA and YNFKEQ. The CDR3 spans 17 residues. Deletions cut 0 bases from V and 5 bases from J, with 19 bases between. CDR3 residues: CASSQESRGAGLETQYF. The CDR3 region has the DNA TGTGCCAGCAGCCAAGAATCGAGAGGGGCCGGTTTGGAGACCCAGTACTTC.

The CDR3 reads CASSHRGAGNEQYF. Written as DNA, the CDR3 is TGTGCCAGCAGCCATCGGGGGGCGGGAAACGAGCAGTACTTC. The chain joins TRBV7-9 to TRBJ2-7, with D possibly TRBD2 on 7 matching bases. Trimming took off 5 bases at V and 5 bases at J, with 16 bases between the two ends. Germline lookup yields CDR1 SEHNR and CDR2 FQNEAQ (reference sequence). There are 14 residues in the CDR3.

The V gene is TRBV7-9, the J gene TRBJ2-3; the match to TRBD1 covers 10 bases. Germline CDR1 is SEHNR and CDR2 is FQNEAQ (reference sequence). Trimming at V came to 3 bases and at J to 2 bases, leaving 2 bases not matched to a gene. The CDR3 extends over 15 amino acids. The chain's CDR3 is CASSFGQGDTDTQYF. As DNA, the CDR3 is TGTGCCAGCAGCTTCGGACAGGGGGACACAGATACGCAGTATTTT.

In this sample, this clone turned up a few times. V is TRBV28 and J is TRBJ2-1; D perhaps matches TRBD2 (6 bases). CDR1 and CDR2 (germline): MDHEN, SYDVKM. Trimming took 3 bases from V and 8 from J, leaving 11 bases between them. This CDR3 has 13 amino acids. CDR3 DNA: TGTGCCAGCAGTTTGGGCGGAGGGGATGAGCAGTTCTTC. Protein product: CASSLGGGDEQFF.

V gene TRBV29-1 combines with J gene TRBJ1-2; 7 bases line up with TRBD1. V trimming: 5 bases; J trimming: 2 bases; junction bases outside the gene matches: 2. The CDR3 has 12 residues. The germline V gene has CDR1 SQVTM and CDR2 ANQGSEA. The CDR3 loop reads CSVSTGNYGYTF. CDR3 nucleotide sequence: TGCAGCGTTTCGACAGGGAACTATGGCTACACCTTC.

This clone occurred many times. The chain is built from TRBV7-9 and TRBJ2-1, with D perhaps TRBD1 (6 bases). Germline V gene data show CDR1 as SEHNR and CDR2 as FQNEAQ (reference sequence). V gave up 4 bases and J gave up 5 bases, with 15 bases separating them. The CDR3 runs 15 residues. The CDR3 sequence: CASSSRGQRNNEQFF. Here the CDR3 DNA reads TGTGCCAGCAGCTCTCGAGGACAGAGAAACAATGAGCAGTTCTTC.

There are a few counts of this clone. V is TRBV29-1 and J is TRBJ2-4; a possible D gene is TRBD2 (7 bases). This CDR3 is 12 amino acids long. V was clipped by 1 base and J by 9 bases, with 10 bases between them. CDR1 is SQVTM, CDR2 ANQGSEA, per germline. The CDR3 spells CSVEVGGPIQYF. The CDR3 DNA reads as TGCAGCGTTGAAGTGGGGGGGCCCATTCAGTACTTC.

The CDR3 coding sequence is TGTGCCAGCAGACTATTCACAAGTTCTCAAGCTTTCTTT. Protein sequence: CASRLFTSSQAFF. The chain joins TRBV28 to TRBJ1-1; D remains ambiguous. The germline V gene encodes CDR1 MDHEN and CDR2 SYDVKM. CDR3 length: 13 residues. The V gene lost 6 bases and the J gene lost 9 bases, with 17 bases spanning the gap.

This clone showed up many times. The V call is TRBV7-9, the J call TRBJ2-2; D remains unclear. Germline loops: CDR1 SEHNR, CDR2 FQNEAQ (reference sequence). V was cut by 2 bases and J by 7 bases, with 2 bases left in between. This CDR3 is 11 amino acids long. The CDR3 DNA sequence: TGTGCCAGCAGCTTAAACGGGGAGCTGTTTTTT. Amino acids: CASSLNGELFF.

The V call is TRBV7-3, the J call TRBJ2-7; 10 positions agree with TRBD1. Germline CDR1 and CDR2: SGHTA and FQGTGA. The CDR3 spans 16 residues. V dropped 4 bases and J dropped 0; count of bases not matched to a gene: 6. CDR3 in amino acids: CASSSPTGGFSYEQYF. The CDR3 coding sequence is TGTGCCAGCAGCTCCCCGACAGGGGGCTTCTCCTACGAGCAGTACTTC.

The CDR3 nucleotides are TGTGCCAGTAGTACCCCACCGGGGGAGCTGTTTTTT. Translating it yields CASSTPPGELFF. The rearrangement joins TRBV19 to TRBJ2-2; no firm D call. The CDR3 has 12 amino acids. Germline V gene data show CDR1 as LNHDA and CDR2 as SQIVND (reference sequence). With 4 bases removed from V and 8 bases from J, the gap between germline ends came to 8 bases.

This rearrangement joins TRBV28 to TRBJ2-5, with D possibly being TRBD2 (5 bases). V was shortened by 2 bases and J by 7 bases, with 8 bases between the two germline ends. The germline CDR1 and CDR2 sequences are MDHEN and SYDVKM. This CDR3 is 12 amino acids long. In DNA form, the CDR3 reads TGTGCCAGCAGTTTAGGCAGCGGGACCCAGTACTTC. Translation gives CASSLGSGTQYF.